The T cell receptor beta chain under discussion was sequenced for a study of Ad26.COV2.S vaccination and SARS-CoV-2 variants. About the research overall: Dosing was one shot or two shots 56 days apart.

Sequenced by immunoSEQ multiplex PCR; TCRdb stores in-frame clones only, minus some. The sample lists roughly 300,000 clones, about 87% occurring once. Treatment denoted: over 15 received Ad26.COV2.S at low or high dose, single or two shots; roughly 5 received placebo; per-sample allocation not given. Specimens were obtained on day 63 following the first vaccine or placebo injection. Ad26.COV2.S expressed prefusion-stabilized spike from the original Wuhan strain. The CDR3 consists of 14 residues. Per germline, CDR1 SGHRS and CDR2 YFSETQ. The V and J ends lost 4 bases and 5 bases respectively, with 16 bases between them.

V and J are TRBV5-1 and TRBJ2-7; possible D gene TRBD2, 5 bases. The clonotype comes from a person between 18 and 65 years old who received the Ad26.COV2.S COVID-19 vaccine or a placebo. Sequenced here: peripheral blood, sampled in a trial of Ad26.COV2.S vaccine versus placebo. CDR3 in amino acids: CASSPRGNPDEQYF. Here the CDR3 DNA reads TGCGCCAGCAGCCCCCGGGGTAATCCGGACGAGCAGTACTTC.